The 19 T cell receptor beta chains given below trace back to one sample, sequenced in a study of regulatory T cells in long-lasting Graves disease. Researchers made TCR beta libraries by using iRepertoire HTBI primers and running Arm-PCR on CDR3 regions. A single record per CDR3 protein comes from TCRdb applying MiXCR to the multiplex PCR reads. The sample records more than 450,000 distinct CDR3 sequences, about 16% being singletons. Time point in this sample: newly diagnosed GD, antithyroid drugs for less than 3 months. Generation of the TCR library employed RNA extracted from PBMCs. This same sample was also part of a study on T cells in Graves' hyperthyroidism and ophthalmopathy.

The source was peripheral blood mononuclear cells (PBMCs), collected at new diagnosis, from a patient treated with antithyroid drugs. The source is a man aged 40-50 years with Graves disease.

This clonotype was seen more than once but under ten times. The chain employs TRBV28 and TRBJ2-4, with D perhaps TRBD1 (5 bases). The CDR3 covers 18 residues. Germline CDR1 and CDR2: MDHEN and SYDVKM. V was shortened by 1 base and J by 3 bases, with 19 bases between the two germline ends. The DNA for the CDR3 is TGTGCCAGCAGTTTATTAAGTGCCAGGGCTGAGGACAAAAACATTCAGTACTTC. This sequence encodes CASSLLSARAEDKNIQYF.

Only a few counts were recorded for this clonotype. This chain links TRBV2 with TRBJ2-6, with no clear D. In germline, CDR1 is SNHLY, CDR2 FYNNEI. CDR3 length: 14 residues. Deletions cut 10 bases from V and 2 bases from J, with 12 bases between. The CDR3 sequence is CATVGVAGANVLTF. Here the CDR3 DNA reads TGTGCCACCGTCGGCGTGGCTGGGGCCAACGTCCTGACTTTC. The full variable domain, rest sourced from reference TRBV2 and TRBJ2-6, is EPEVTQTPSHQVTQMGQEVILRCVPISNHLYFYWYRQILGQKVEFLVSFYNNEISEKSEIFDDQFSVERPDGSNFTLKIRSTKLEDSAMYFCATVGVAGANVLTFGAGSRLTVL.

The chain has TRBV10-3 and TRBJ1-2, with 7 bases lining up with TRBD1. There are 14 residues in the CDR3. Losses at the gene ends were 2 bases for V and 4 bases for J; bases not matched to a gene: 4. Germline V gene lookup returns CDR1 ENHRY and CDR2 SYGVKD. CDR3 DNA sequence: TGTGCCATCAGTGAGGACAGGGCAACCTATGGCTACACCTTC. It is translated as CAISEDRATYGYTF.

About this clonotype: A much larger clone lies a single base off, so this may be a read error. The chain employs TRBV27 and TRBJ2-1; D is unclear. The CDR3 has 15 amino acids. CDR1 MNHEY and CDR2 SMNVEV come from the germline V gene (reference sequence). The CDR3 DNA reads TGTGCCAGCAGTTTAGAGGCTCACTCCCACAATGAGCAGTTCTTC. This gives the protein CASSLEAHSHNEQFF.

This clonotype occurred once. J is TRBJ2-1 and V is TRBV20-1, with 7 bases identical to TRBD1. The length of the CDR3 is 18 residues. J gave up 7 bases and V 0 bases, and 18 bases lay outside the gene matches. The germline gives CDR1 DFQATT, CDR2 SNEGSKA (reference sequence). CDR3 sequence reads: CSAREPTVDRALTNEQFF. The CDR3 nucleotides read TGCAGTGCTAGAGAACCCACCGTAGACAGGGCCCTTACAAATGAGCAGTTCTTC.

This clonotype was seen ten or more times. The rearrangement links TRBV28 to TRBJ1-2, with D perhaps matching TRBD1 (6 bases). CDR3 length equals 17 residues. The germline V gene has CDR1 MDHEN and CDR2 SYDVKM. Trimming removed 6 bases from V and 2 bases from J, with 22 bases in between. In DNA, the CDR3 is TGTGCCAGCAGCTTGACCCCTGGGGGAAGGGGGAACTATGGCTACACCTTC. Its protein is CASSLTPGGRGNYGYTF.

The sample holds many counts of this clonotype. V and J are TRBV7-9 and TRBJ1-1, with TRBD1 matching over 9 bases. The V gene end was trimmed by 4 bases and the J gene end by 1 base; junction bases not matched to a gene: 10. Germline CDR1 and CDR2: SEHNR and FQNEAQ (reference sequence). The CDR3 has 17 amino acids. The CDR3: CASSSPRGQGTNTEAFF. The CDR3 bases are TGTGCCAGCAGCTCCCCCCGTGGACAGGGGACGAACACTGAAGCTTTCTTT. The full variable domain, in which reference TRBV7-9 and TRBJ1-1 provide the parts outside the CDR3, is DTGVSQNPRHKITKRGQNVTFRCDPISEHNRLYWYRQTLGQGPEFLTYFQNEAQLEKSRLLSDRFSAERPKGSFSTLEIQRTEQGDSAMYLCASSSPRGQGTNTEAFFGQGTRLTVV.

The chain couples TRBV20-1 to TRBJ2-1; 11 positions agree with TRBD2. Germline-derived CDR1 and CDR2 are DFQATT and SNEGSKA (reference sequence). Losses at the gene ends were 7 bases for V and 4 bases for J; bases not matched to a gene: 6. CDR3 length equals 14 residues. The CDR3 nucleotides read TGCAGTGGAGAGACTAGCGGGGCTTACAATGAGCAGTTCTTC. As protein: CSGETSGAYNEQFF.

Here the CDR3 DNA reads TGCAGTGCAACTCGATCAGGGGGCGCAAACACCGGGGAGCTGTTTTTT. Translating gives CSATRSGGANTGELFF. The rearrangement links TRBV20-1 to TRBJ2-2; 8 nucleotides match TRBD1. From germline, CDR1 is DFQATT and CDR2 SNEGSKA (reference sequence). The CDR3 runs 16 residues. J lost 2 bases, V lost 6 bases, and 11 bases had no gene match.

This clonotype has ten or more counts. This chain joins TRBV6-1 and TRBJ2-1; 7 positions match TRBD2. The V and J ends lost 10 bases and 8 bases, in that order; junction bases with no gene match: 14. In germline, CDR1 is MNHNS, CDR2 SASEGT. CDR3 length: 14 amino acids. The CDR3 loop is CAIKREGKDDEQFF. The CDR3 DNA reads TGTGCCATTAAAAGGGAGGGAAAGGACGATGAGCAGTTCTTC.

This clonotype was counted many times. The chain is built from TRBV11-3 and TRBJ2-7; weak D call: TRBD2 (5 bases). Per the germline V gene, CDR1 is SGHNT and CDR2 is YENEEA. Deletions cut 5 bases from V and 5 bases from J, with 13 bases between. The CDR3 has 13 amino acids. The CDR3 here is CASSATRSHEQYF. The CDR3 region has the DNA TGTGCCAGCAGCGCCACTAGATCCCACGAGCAGTACTTC.

A few counts support this clonotype. A much larger clone is a single base away; this may be a read error. The gene calls are TRBV9 and TRBJ2-1; possibly TRBD1 for D (6 bases). The CDR3 covers 12 residues. V lost 0 bases and J 9 bases, leaving 7 bases between the germline ends. CDR1 and CDR2 (germline): SGDLS, YYNGEE. The CDR3, as DNA: TGTGCCAGCAGCGTAGGAGGGGGTGAGCAGTTCTTC. Translated, it gives CASSVGGGEQFF.

This clonotype came up many times. The rearrangement links TRBV30 to TRBJ1-4; 7 bases map to TRBD1. Per the germline V gene, CDR1 is GTSNPN and CDR2 is SVGIG (reference sequence). The CDR3 runs 15 residues. With 2 bases clipped from V and 3 bases from J, the junction kept 6 bases outside the gene matches. The CDR3 bases are TGTGCCTGGAGTTCTAACAGGGGTCCTAATGAAAAACTGTTTTTT. Translating it yields CAWSSNRGPNEKLFF.

This clonotype has ten or more counts. The chain joins TRBV2 to TRBJ1-1; D is undetermined. This CDR3 region has 11 residues. Germline CDR1 SNHLY, CDR2 FYNNEI. Deletions cut 6 bases from V and 3 bases from J, with 5 bases between. DNA for the CDR3: TGTGCCAGCAGCGAGCACACTGAAGCTTTCTTT. This gives the protein CASSEHTEAFF.

This clonotype appeared a few times. This chain links TRBV24-1 with TRBJ2-1; D may be TRBD2 (5 bases). Per germline, CDR1 KGHDR and CDR2 SFDVKD. The CDR3 spans 16 residues. Trimming stripped 10 bases from V and 0 bases from J, with 18 bases between. The CDR3 here is CATSEAGGSSYNEQFF. Here the CDR3 DNA reads TGTGCCACTTCGGAGGCTGGCGGCAGCTCCTACAATGAGCAGTTCTTC.

As concerns this clonotype: This could be a read error, since a much larger clone is one nucleotide away. The J gene is TRBJ2-5, the V gene TRBV6-5, with 12 bases matching TRBD2. The CDR3 covers 16 residues. V lost 4 bases to trimming and J lost 5 bases; unmatched junction nucleotides: 8. CDR1 is MNHEY and CDR2 is SVGAGI in the germline V gene. CDR3 region: CASSFARTSGVETQYF. In DNA form, the CDR3 reads TGTGCCAGCAGTTTCGCCAGGACTAGCGGGGTTGAGACCCAGTACTTC.

This clonotype showed up just a few times. The genes are TRBV29-1 and TRBJ2-3, with a tentative D call TRBD1 (6 bases). This CDR3 has 14 residues. Trimming removed 8 bases at V and 5 bases at J, with 20 bases between. CDR1 is SQVTM, CDR2 ANQGSEA, per germline. CDR3 amino acids: CSTRIGQTVDTQYF. CDR3 nucleotides: TGCAGCACCAGAATAGGACAGACGGTAGATACGCAGTATTTT.

The chain employs TRBV6-5 and TRBJ2-1; D possibly corresponds to TRBD1 (6 bases). The V gene lost 0 bases and the J gene lost 5 bases, with 11 bases spanning the gap. The CDR3 covers 15 residues. Per the germline V gene, CDR1 is MNHEY and CDR2 is SVGAGI. Here the CDR3 DNA reads TGTGCCAGCAGTTACTCGAGGGACATAGACAATGAGCAGTTCTTC. This gives the protein CASSYSRDIDNEQFF.

This clonotype has a count of ten or more. The chain's CDR3 is CASSNRDRLFYEQYF. CDR3 sequence (DNA): TGTGCCAGCAGTAATAGGGACAGGCTCTTCTACGAGCAGTACTTC. The chain combines TRBV28 with TRBJ2-7, with 8 bases aligning to TRBD1. CDR3 length: 15 amino acids. From germline, CDR1 is MDHEN and CDR2 SYDVKM. V was clipped by 5 bases and J by 3 bases; unmatched bases: 9.